The 6 T cell receptor beta chains below were found in one sample sequenced in a study of patients and donors after allogeneic stem cell transplantation. Using its own MiXCR run on the RT-PCR reads, TCRdb lists one record per CDR3 protein. Found here are roughly 21,000 distinct CDR3 sequences, around 30% of them singletons; the top ten hold roughly half. Sequencing was performed on blood, either unsorted or a sorted T cell fraction (not recorded which). These receptors were obtained from a human donor who was either an allogeneic HSCT recipient or a stem cell or donor lymphocyte infusion donor (not recorded which). It is not recorded whose cells these are; they may come from a transplant donor.

The V gene is TRBV27, the J gene TRBJ2-2, with 9 bases lining up with TRBD1. Trimming at V came to 5 bases and at J to 5 bases, leaving 9 bases not matched to a gene. Germline V gene lookup returns CDR1 MNHEY and CDR2 SMNVEV (reference sequence). The CDR3 loop spans 16 amino acids. CDR3 in amino acids: CASSRPGTGRTGELFF. In DNA form, the CDR3 reads TGTGCCAGCAGTAGGCCCGGGACAGGGAGGACCGGGGAGCTGTTTTTT.

This clonotype appeared a few times. The V call is TRBV5-1, the J call TRBJ2-7; no clear D gene. Trimming removed 0 bases from V and 2 bases from J, with 9 bases in between. The CDR3 extends over 14 amino acids. Germline CDR1 is SGHRS and CDR2 is YFSETQ. CDR3 sequence reads: CASSLAATTYEQYV. The CDR3 DNA is TGCGCCAGCAGCTTGGCCGCCACAACCTACGAGCAGTACGTC.

This clonotype occurred a few times. The genes are TRBV2 and TRBJ1-4, with 7 bases matching TRBD1. The CDR3 contains 12 residues. Germline trimming cut 6 bases from V and 13 bases from J; bases unmatched to any gene: 8. Germline lookup yields CDR1 SNHLY and CDR2 FYNNEI. The CDR3 protein is CASSPDREGLFF. CDR3 sequence (DNA): TGTGCCAGCAGCCCCGACAGGGAAGGACTGTTTTTT.

This clonotype turned up a few times. The chain employs TRBV4-3 and TRBJ2-7; D is unresolved. Germline lookup yields CDR1 LGHNA and CDR2 YSLEER. CDR3 size: 14 residues. With 4 bases removed from V and 1 base from J, the gap between germline ends came to 11 bases. CDR3 loop: CASSPLYGSYEQYF. In DNA, the CDR3 is TGCGCCAGCAGCCCCCTATATGGGTCCTACGAGCAGTACTTC.

J is TRBJ1-4 and V is TRBV28, with unresolved D. CDR3 length: 12 amino acids. Germline CDR1 reads MDHEN; CDR2 reads SYDVKM. V was clipped by 0 bases and J by 8 bases, with 4 bases between them. CDR3: CASSLWPEKLFF. CDR3 DNA sequence: TGTGCCAGCAGTTTATGGCCCGAAAAACTGTTTTTT.

This clonotype was recorded a few times. The gene calls are TRBV6-1 and TRBJ1-1; D gene ambiguous. Trimming stripped 4 bases from V and 6 bases from J, with 18 bases between. The CDR3 is 15 amino acids. Germline CDR1 reads MNHNS; CDR2 reads SASEGT. The CDR3 here is CASSAEAGSIAEAFF. CDR3 sequence (DNA): TGTGCCAGCAGTGCAGAGGCCGGGTCCATCGCTGAAGCTTTCTTT.